This T cell receptor (beta chain) is from a study of graft-versus-host responses after intestinal transplantation. Looking at the study overall: Recipients were given multivisceral, liver-intestinal, or isolated intestinal transplants.

Trimming at V came to 8 bases and at J to 0 bases, leaving 10 bases not matched to a gene. The CDR3 sequence is 16 residues long. Looked up from germline, CDR1 is ENHRY and CDR2 is SYGVKD. TCRdb's copy holds only in-frame clones and misses some; the assay was immunoSEQ multiplex PCR. The data contain more than 95,000 clones, more than 85% of them seen just once; the ten biggest clones take up 0.9%. Turning to this clone: Its cognate antigen is unknown.

The sequences come from unstimulated CD4+ T cells sorted from spleen or lymph node cells, collected before intestinal transplant. The rearrangement uses TRBV10-3 and TRBJ1-1, with 9 bases aligning to TRBD1. The TCR comes from a human donor who received an intestinal transplant. CDR3 sequence reads: CAIGDRARGMNTEAFF. The CDR3 bases are TGTGCCATCGGGGACAGGGCAAGGGGAATGAACACTGAAGCTTTCTTT.